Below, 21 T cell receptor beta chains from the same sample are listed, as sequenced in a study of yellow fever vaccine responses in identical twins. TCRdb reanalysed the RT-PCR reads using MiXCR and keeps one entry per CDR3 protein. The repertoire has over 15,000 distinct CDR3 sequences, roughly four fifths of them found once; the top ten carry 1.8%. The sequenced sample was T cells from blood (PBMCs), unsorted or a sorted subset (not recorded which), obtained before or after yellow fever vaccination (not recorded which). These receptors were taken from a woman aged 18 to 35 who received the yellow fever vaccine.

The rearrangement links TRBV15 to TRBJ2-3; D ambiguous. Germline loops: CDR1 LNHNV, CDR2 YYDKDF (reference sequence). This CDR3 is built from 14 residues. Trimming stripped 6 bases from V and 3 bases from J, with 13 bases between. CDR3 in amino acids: CATSLATVTDTQYF. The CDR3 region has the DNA TGTGCCACCAGTTTGGCAACAGTTACAGATACGCAGTATTTT.

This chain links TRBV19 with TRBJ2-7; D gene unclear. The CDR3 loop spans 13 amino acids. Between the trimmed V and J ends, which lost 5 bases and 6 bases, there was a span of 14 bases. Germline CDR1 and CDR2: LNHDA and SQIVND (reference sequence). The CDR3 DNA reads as TGTGCCAGTAGTGGAAGCGCTCCCGCCGAGCAGTACTTC. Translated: CASSGSAPAEQYF.

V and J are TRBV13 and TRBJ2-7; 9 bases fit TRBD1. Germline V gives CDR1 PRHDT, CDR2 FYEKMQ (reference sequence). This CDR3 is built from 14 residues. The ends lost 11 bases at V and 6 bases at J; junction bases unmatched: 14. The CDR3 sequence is CASTTERQGGEQYF. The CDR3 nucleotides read TGTGCCTCCACGACAGAAAGACAGGGGGGCGAGCAGTACTTC.

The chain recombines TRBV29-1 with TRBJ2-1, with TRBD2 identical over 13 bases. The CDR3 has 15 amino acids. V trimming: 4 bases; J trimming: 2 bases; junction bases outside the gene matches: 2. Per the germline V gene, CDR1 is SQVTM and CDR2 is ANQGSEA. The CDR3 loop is CSVAGTSGTYNEQFF. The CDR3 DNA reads TGCAGCGTTGCCGGGACTAGCGGGACCTACAATGAGCAGTTCTTC.

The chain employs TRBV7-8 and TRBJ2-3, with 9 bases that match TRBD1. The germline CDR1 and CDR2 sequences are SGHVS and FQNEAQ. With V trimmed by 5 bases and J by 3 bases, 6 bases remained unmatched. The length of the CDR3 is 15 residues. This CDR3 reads CASSTGTGQTDTQYF. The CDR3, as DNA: TGTGCCAGCAGCACCGGGACAGGGCAAACAGATACGCAGTATTTT.

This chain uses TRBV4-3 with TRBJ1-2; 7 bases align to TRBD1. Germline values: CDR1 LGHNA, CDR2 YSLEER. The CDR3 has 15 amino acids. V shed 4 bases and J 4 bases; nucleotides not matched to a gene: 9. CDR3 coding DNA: TGCGCCAGCAGCCGAGCTCAGGGGGACCGCTATGGCTACACCTTC. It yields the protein CASSRAQGDRYGYTF.

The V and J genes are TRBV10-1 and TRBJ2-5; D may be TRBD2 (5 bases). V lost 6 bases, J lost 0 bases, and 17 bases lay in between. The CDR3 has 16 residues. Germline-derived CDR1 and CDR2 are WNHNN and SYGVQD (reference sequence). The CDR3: CASSRIATGNQETQYF. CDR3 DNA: TGCGCCAGCAGCCGAATCGCGACGGGGAACCAAGAGACCCAGTACTTC.

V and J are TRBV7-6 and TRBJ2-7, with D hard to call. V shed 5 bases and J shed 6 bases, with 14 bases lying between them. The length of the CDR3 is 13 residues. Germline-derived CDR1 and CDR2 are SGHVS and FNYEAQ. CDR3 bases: TGTGCCAGCAGCCTAAAAACGGACCTCGAGCAGTACTTC. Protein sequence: CASSLKTDLEQYF.

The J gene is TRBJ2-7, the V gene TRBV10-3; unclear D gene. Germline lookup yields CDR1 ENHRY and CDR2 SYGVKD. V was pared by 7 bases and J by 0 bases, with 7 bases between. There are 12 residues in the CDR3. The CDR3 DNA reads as TGTGCCATCAAAGAAAGCTCCTACGAGCAGTACTTC. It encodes CAIKESSYEQYF.

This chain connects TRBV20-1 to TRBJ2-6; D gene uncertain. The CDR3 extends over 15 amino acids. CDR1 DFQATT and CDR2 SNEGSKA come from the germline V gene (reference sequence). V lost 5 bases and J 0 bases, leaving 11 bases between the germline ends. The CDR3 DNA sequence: TGCAGTGCTCAAAAGACAAGCTCTGGGGCCAACGTCCTGACTTTC. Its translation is CSAQKTSSGANVLTF.

The CDR3 DNA sequence: TGCGCCAGCAGCCAAGATTCGGTTACGCAGTATTTT. This gives the protein CASSQDSVTQYF. This chain links TRBV4-1 with TRBJ2-3; no definite D call. The germline V and J ends were trimmed by 0 bases and 8 bases, with 6 bases remaining between them. Germline-derived CDR1 and CDR2 are MGHRA and YSYEKL. The CDR3 has 12 residues.

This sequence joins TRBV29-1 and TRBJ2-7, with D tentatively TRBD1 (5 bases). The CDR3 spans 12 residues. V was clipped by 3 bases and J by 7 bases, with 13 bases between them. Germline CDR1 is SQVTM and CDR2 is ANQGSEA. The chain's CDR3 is CSVETVSGEQYF. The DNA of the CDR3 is TGCAGCGTTGAGACAGTAAGTGGTGAGCAGTACTTC.

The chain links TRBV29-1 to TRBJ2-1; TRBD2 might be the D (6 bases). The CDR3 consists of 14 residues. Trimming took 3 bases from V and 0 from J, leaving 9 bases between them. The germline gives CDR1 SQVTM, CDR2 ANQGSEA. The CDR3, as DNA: TGCAGCGTTGAGTGGGAGGCCTCCTACAATGAGCAGTTCTTC. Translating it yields CSVEWEASYNEQFF.

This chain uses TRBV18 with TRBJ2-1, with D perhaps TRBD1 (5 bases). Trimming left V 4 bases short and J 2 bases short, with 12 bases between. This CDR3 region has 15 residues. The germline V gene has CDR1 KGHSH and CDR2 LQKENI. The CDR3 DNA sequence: TGTGCCAGCTCACAGAGACAGAGCCCCTACAATGAGCAGTTCTTC. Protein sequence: CASSQRQSPYNEQFF. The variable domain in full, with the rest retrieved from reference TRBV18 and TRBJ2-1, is NAGVMQNPRHLVRRRGQEARLRCSPMKGHSHVYWYRQLPEEGLKFMVYLQKENIIDESGMPKERFSAEFPKEGPSILRIQQVVRGDSAAYFCASSQRQSPYNEQFFGPGTRLTVL.

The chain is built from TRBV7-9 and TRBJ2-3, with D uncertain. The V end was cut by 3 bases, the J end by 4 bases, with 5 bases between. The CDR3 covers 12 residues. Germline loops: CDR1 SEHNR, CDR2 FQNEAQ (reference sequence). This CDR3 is CASSFGSDTQYF. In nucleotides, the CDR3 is TGTGCCAGCAGCTTTGGATCAGATACGCAGTATTTT.

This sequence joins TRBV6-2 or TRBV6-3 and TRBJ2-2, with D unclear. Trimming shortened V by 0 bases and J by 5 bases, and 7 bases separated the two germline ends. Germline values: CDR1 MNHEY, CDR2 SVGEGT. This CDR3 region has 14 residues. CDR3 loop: CASSYSLVTGELFF. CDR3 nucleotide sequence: TGTGCCAGCAGTTACTCGTTAGTTACCGGGGAGCTGTTTTTT.

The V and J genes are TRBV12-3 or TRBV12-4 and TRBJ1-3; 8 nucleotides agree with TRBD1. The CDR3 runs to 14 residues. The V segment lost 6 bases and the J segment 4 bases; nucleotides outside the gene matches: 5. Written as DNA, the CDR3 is TGTGCCAGCAGCCCGACAGGGGCGGGAAACACCATATATTTT. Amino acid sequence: CASSPTGAGNTIYF.

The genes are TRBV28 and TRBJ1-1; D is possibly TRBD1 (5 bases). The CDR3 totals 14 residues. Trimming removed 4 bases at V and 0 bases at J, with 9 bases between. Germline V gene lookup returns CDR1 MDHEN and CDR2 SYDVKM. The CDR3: CASSSPGLNTEAFF. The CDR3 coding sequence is TGTGCCAGCAGTTCCCCGGGGCTGAACACTGAAGCTTTCTTT.

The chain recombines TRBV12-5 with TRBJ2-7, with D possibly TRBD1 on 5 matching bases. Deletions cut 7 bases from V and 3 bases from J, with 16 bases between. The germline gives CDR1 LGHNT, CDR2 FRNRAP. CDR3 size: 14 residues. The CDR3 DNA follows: TGTGCTAGTGCCTTCGACAGTCCCCTCTACGAGCAGTACTTC. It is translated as CASAFDSPLYEQYF. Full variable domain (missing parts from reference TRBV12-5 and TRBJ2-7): DARVTQTPRHKVTEMGQEVTMRCQPILGHNTVFWYRQTMMQGLELLAYFRNRAPLDDSGMPKDRFSAEMPDATLATLKIQPSEPRDSAVYFCASAFDSPLYEQYFGPGTRLTVT.

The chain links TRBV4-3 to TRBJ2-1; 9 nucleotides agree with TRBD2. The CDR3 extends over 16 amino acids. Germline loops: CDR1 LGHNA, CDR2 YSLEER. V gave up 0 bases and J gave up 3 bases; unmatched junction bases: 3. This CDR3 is CASSQEAGGGYNEQFF. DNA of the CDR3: TGCGCCAGCAGCCAAGAGGCGGGAGGGGGCTACAATGAGCAGTTCTTC.

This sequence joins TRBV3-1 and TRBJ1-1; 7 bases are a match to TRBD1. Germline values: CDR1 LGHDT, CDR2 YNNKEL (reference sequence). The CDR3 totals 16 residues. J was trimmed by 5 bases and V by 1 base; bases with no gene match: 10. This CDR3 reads CASSQGPTGSRTEAFF. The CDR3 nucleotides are TGTGCCAGCAGCCAAGGGCCGACAGGGAGCAGGACTGAAGCTTTCTTT.